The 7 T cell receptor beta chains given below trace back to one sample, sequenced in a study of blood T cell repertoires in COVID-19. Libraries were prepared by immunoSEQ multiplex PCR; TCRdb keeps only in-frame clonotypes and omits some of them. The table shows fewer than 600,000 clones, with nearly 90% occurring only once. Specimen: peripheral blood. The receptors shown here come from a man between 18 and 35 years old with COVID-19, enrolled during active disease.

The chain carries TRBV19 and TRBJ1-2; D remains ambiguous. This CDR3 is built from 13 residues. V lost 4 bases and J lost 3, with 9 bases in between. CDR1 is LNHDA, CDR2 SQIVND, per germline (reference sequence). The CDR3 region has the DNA TGTGCCAGTAGTACCGGACTGTACTATGGCTACACCTTC. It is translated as CASSTGLYYGYTF.

The chain's CDR3 is CASSVDGGSKQYF. DNA for the CDR3: TGTGCCAGCAGTGTAGACGGCGGGAGTAAGCAGTACTTC. V gene TRBV2 combines with J gene TRBJ2-7; TRBD2 matches at 7 bases. Germline V gene lookup returns CDR1 SNHLY and CDR2 FYNNEI. Trimming took 4 bases from V and 8 from J; bases not matched to a gene: 8. The CDR3 has 13 residues.

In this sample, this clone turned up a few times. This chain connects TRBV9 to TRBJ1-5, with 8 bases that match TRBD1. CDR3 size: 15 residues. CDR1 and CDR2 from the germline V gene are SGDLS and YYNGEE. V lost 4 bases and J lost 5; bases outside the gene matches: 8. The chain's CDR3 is CASSITGTGDQPQHF. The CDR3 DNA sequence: TGTGCCAGCAGCATAACCGGGACAGGCGATCAGCCCCAGCATTTT.

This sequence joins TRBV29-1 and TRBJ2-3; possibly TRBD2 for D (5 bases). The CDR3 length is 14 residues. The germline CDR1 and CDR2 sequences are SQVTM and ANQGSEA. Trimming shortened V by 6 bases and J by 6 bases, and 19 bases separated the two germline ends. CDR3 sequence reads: CSVDWVPGSDTQYF. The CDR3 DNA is TGCAGCGTGGACTGGGTTCCGGGGTCTGATACGCAGTATTTT.

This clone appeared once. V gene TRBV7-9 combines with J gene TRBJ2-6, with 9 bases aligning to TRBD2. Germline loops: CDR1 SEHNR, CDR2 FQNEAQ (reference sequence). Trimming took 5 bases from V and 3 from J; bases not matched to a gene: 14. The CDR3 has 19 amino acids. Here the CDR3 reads CASSLSGREGSFGANVLTF. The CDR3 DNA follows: TGTGCCAGCAGCCTTAGCGGGCGGGAGGGGAGTTTTGGGGCCAACGTCCTGACTTTC. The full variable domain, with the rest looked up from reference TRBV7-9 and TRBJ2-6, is DTGVSQNPRHKITKRGQNVTFRCDPISEHNRLYWYRQTLGQGPEFLTYFQNEAQLEKSRLLSDRFSAERPKGSFSTLEIQRTEQGDSAMYLCASSLSGREGSFGANVLTFGAGSRLTVL.

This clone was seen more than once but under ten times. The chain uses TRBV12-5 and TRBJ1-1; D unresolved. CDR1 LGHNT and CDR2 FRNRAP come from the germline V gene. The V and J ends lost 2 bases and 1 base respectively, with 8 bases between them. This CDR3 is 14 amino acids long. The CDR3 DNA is TGTGCTAGTGGTTTGCCCGAGGGGAACACTGAAGCTTTCTTT. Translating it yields CASGLPEGNTEAFF.

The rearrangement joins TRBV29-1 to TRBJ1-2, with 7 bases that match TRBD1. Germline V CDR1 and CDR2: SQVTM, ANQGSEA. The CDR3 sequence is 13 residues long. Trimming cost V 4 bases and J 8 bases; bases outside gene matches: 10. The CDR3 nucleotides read TGCAGCGTTGCGGGACAGAACCAGCGGGGCTACACCTTC. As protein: CSVAGQNQRGYTF. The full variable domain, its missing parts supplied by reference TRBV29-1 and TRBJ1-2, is SAVISQKPSRDICQRGTSLTIQCQVDSQVTMMFWYRQQPGQSLTLIATANQGSEATYESGFVIDKFPISRPNLTFSTLTVSNMSPEDSSIYLCSVAGQNQRGYTFGSGTRLTVV.